The TCR beta chain under discussion was sequenced for a study of cytomegalovirus exposure and HLA in healthy donors. Notes on the study in general: CMV serostatus was the only recorded immune exposure for donors.

As to this clone: Its target is unknown.

The primer mix had 60 Vbeta and 13 Jbeta primers. Assay: immunoSEQ multiplex PCR; the TCRdb copy retains only in-frame clones and omits some. This sample carries a few hundred thousand clones, over 60% of them seen once, and the ten largest clones take about 14%. V was shortened by 5 bases and J by 4 bases, with 11 bases between the two germline ends. Germline loops: CDR1 MNHEY, CDR2 SMNVEV (reference sequence). The CDR3 extends over 13 amino acids. The sample consisted of PBMCs. This receptor was identified in a man aged 40-49 years in good health and CMV-seronegative. The chain combines TRBV27 with TRBJ1-1, with D uncertain. The chain's CDR3 is CASSPFASTEAFF. CDR3 coding DNA: TGTGCCAGCAGTCCCTTTGCGAGCACTGAAGCTTTCTTT.